Listed below are T cell receptor beta chains from one sample, sequenced in a study of blood T cell repertoires in COVID-19. TCRdb keeps only in-frame clones here, not all; method: immunoSEQ multiplex PCR. The table shows about 370,000 clones, with 85% to 90% occurring only once. Material for sequencing was PBMCs or T cells enriched from blood (not recorded which). Receptors were obtained from a man aged 18 to 35 who had recovered from COVID-19. Both conserved end residues are part of each CDR3. The D gene is left open where the match is weak. Clone sizes are given selectively: once, few, many, or a class where the clone is expanded.

D gene	V gene	clone size	J gene	CDR3 DNA	CDR3 protein
TRBD1	TRBV11-1	.	TRBJ1-2	TGTGCCAGCAGCTTATCCCAGGGGGGCTATGGCTACACCTTC	CASSLSQGGYGYTF
.	TRBV28	once	TRBJ1-4	TGTGCCAGCAGCCAACAGGGAATTAATGCAAAACTGTTTTTT	CASSQQGINAKLFF
.	TRBV20-1	.	TRBJ1-5	TGCAGTGCTAGTGGCGGTGGCCTAAATCAGCCCCAGCATTTT	CSASGGGLNQPQHF
.	TRBV5-1	.	TRBJ1-1	TGCGCCAGCAGCTTGATGGCAGGATACACAAACACTGAAGCTTTCTTT	CASSLMAGYTNTEAFF
TRBD1	TRBV19	.	TRBJ2-1	TGTGCCAGTAGTATCGGGGGACAGGGGGCTGGGAATGAGCAGTTCTTC	CASSIGGQGAGNEQFF
.	TRBV3-1/TRBV3-2	.	TRBJ2-3	TGTGCCAGCAGCCAACAGGGGACAGATACGCAGTATTTT	CASSQQGTDTQYF
TRBD2	TRBV13	once	TRBJ2-7	TGTGCCAGCAGCCCCGGGGACTACTACGAGCAGTACTTC	CASSPGDYYEQYF
TRBD2	TRBV7-6	.	TRBJ2-1	TGTGCCAGCAGCTGGCCTAGCGGGGGCCCCGGGTACAATGAGCAGTTCTTC	CASSWPSGGPGYNEQFF
TRBD2	TRBV7-8	.	TRBJ2-5	TGTGCCAGCAGCCCATGGACTAGCCTACAAGAGACCCAGTACTTC	CASSPWTSLQETQYF
TRBD1	TRBV2	.	TRBJ2-7	TGTGCCAGCAGTGGACAGGGGGCATACGAGCAGTACTTC	CASSGQGAYEQYF
TRBD1	TRBV7-2	once	TRBJ1-2	TGTGCCAGCAGCCGCCCCGCGCCGGGACAGGGGATTGACTATGGCTACACCTTC	CASSRPAPGQGIDYGYTF
TRBD1	TRBV5-4	.	TRBJ1-1	TGTGCCAGCAGCGGTTTGACAGGGATGAACACTGAAGCTTTCTTT	CASSGLTGMNTEAFF
.	TRBV28	.	TRBJ1-2	TGTGCCAGCGGCCAACGAAACTATGGCTACACCTTC	CASGQRNYGYTF
.	TRBV12-5	.	TRBJ2-2	TGTGCTAGTGGCCCAGCGGGACAGAACACCGGGGAGCTGTTTTTT	CASGPAGQNTGELFF
.	TRBV5-1	.	TRBJ1-5	TGCGCCAGCAGCTCAGGACATAAGGATCAGCCCCAGCATTTT	CASSSGHKDQPQHF
TRBD1	TRBV18	.	TRBJ1-2	TGTGCCAGCAAAATCACGGGACAGGGAGAGTGGGGCTACACCTTC	CASKITGQGEWGYTF
.	TRBV29-1	.	TRBJ2-7	TGCAGCGTTCAGGGATCCTACGAGCAGTACTTC	CSVQGSYEQYF
TRBD1	TRBV4-1	once	TRBJ1-3	TGCGCCAGCAGCCAATTATTGGCAGGGGGTTTATTCTCTGGAAACACCATATATTTT	CASSQLLAGGLFSGNTIYF
.	TRBV9	.	TRBJ2-3	TGTGCCAGCAGTTCCGACAGCCTAACAGATACGCAGTATTTT	CASSSDSLTDTQYF
.	TRBV7-9	.	TRBJ2-2	TGTGCCAGCAGCAAGGACAGCCGAAACACCGGGGAGCTGTTTTTT	CASSKDSRNTGELFF
TRBD1	TRBV6-5	.	TRBJ2-2	TGTGCCAGCAGGCCGGGACAGGGGGCCACCGGGGAGCTGTTTTTT	CASRPGQGATGELFF
TRBD2	TRBV6-5	.	TRBJ2-2	TGTGCCAGCAGTTACTCTCCTAGCGGGGGCACCGGGGAGCTGTTTTTT	CASSYSPSGGTGELFF
TRBD1	TRBV29-1	.	TRBJ2-7	TGCAGCGTTGAAGGGAGGGACAGGACAGGATTCTACGAGCAGTACTTC	CSVEGRDRTGFYEQYF
.	TRBV6-5	.	TRBJ2-7	TGTGCCAGCAGTTCGCGGACAGACGAGCAGTACTTC	CASSSRTDEQYF
TRBD1	TRBV10-3	.	TRBJ2-7	TGTGCCATCGGATCGGGACAGCCCTACGAGCAGTACTTC	CAIGSGQPYEQYF
TRBD2	TRBV7-8	few	TRBJ2-2	TGTGCCAGCAGCTTAGTAGCGGGATCCGGGGAGCTGTTTTTT	CASSLVAGSGELFF
TRBD2	TRBV11-3	.	TRBJ2-3	TGTGCCAGCAGCCACACTAGCGGCACAGATACGCAGTATTTT	CASSHTSGTDTQYF
TRBD2	TRBV12-5	.	TRBJ2-1	TGTGCTAGCGGGGGGGACTACAGTGAGCAGTTCTTC	CASGGDYSEQFF
TRBD1	TRBV18	.	TRBJ2-7	TGTGCCAGCTCAAGACAGGGAATCTACGAGCAGTACTTC	CASSRQGIYEQYF
TRBD1	TRBV9	.	TRBJ1-2	TGTGCCAGCAGCGTAGGGGCAGGGGGCCGGTATGGCTACACCTTC	CASSVGAGGRYGYTF
TRBD2	TRBV24-1	once	TRBJ2-1	TGTGCCACCAGTGATCCCACCGGGACTAGCGACTACAATGAGCAGTTCTTC	CATSDPTGTSDYNEQFF
TRBD1	TRBV2	.	TRBJ2-7	TGTGCCACCACGAAGGACAGGGCCTACGAGCAGTACTTC	CATTKDRAYEQYF
TRBD2	TRBV9	.	TRBJ2-3	TGTGCCAGCAGCGTAGCCGCTAGCGGGAGGGCAGATACGCAGTATTTT	CASSVAASGRADTQYF
.	TRBV5-1	.	TRBJ1-1	TGCGCCAGCAGCTTGGTGAGCGACACTGAAGCTTTCTTT	CASSLVSDTEAFF
.	TRBV6-5	.	TRBJ1-2	TGTGCCAGCAGTTACTCCGGCACAGCCCCTAACTATGGCTACACCTTC	CASSYSGTAPNYGYTF
.	TRBV19	.	TRBJ1-5	TGTGCCAGTAGTATAGGAGATAGAAAGCCCCAGCATTTT	CASSIGDRKPQHF
.	TRBV4-1	.	TRBJ2-3	TGCGCCAGCAGCCAAGACAGGGTAGCAGATACGCAGTATTTT	CASSQDRVADTQYF
.	TRBV29-1	once	TRBJ1-2	TGCAGCGTTTCCGGAGACGACTATGGCTACACCTTC	CSVSGDDYGYTF
.	TRBV7-3	.	TRBJ1-2	TGTGCCAGCAGCTTAATGGGGCAGGATTCACCCTATGGCTACACCTTC	CASSLMGQDSPYGYTF
TRBD1	TRBV7-8	.	TRBJ2-7	TGTGCCAGCAGCCCTGGACAGGGGGCTAACTACGAGCAGTACTTC	CASSPGQGANYEQYF
.	TRBV5-3	.	TRBJ1-1	TGTGCCAGAAGCGGAGCCGGGACACCTGCGAACACTGAAGCTTTCTTT	CARSGAGTPANTEAFF
TRBD1	TRBV7-2	.	TRBJ2-5	TGTGCCAGCAGCTTCAAGGGACAGGGGGCACAGACCCAGTACTTC	CASSFKGQGAQTQYF
.	TRBV24-1	.	TRBJ1-5	TGTGCCACCAGTGACCCCCAGGCTGGCAATCAGCCCCAGCATTTT	CATSDPQAGNQPQHF
.	TRBV5-1	.	TRBJ2-5	TGCGCCAGCAGCTTGGGTGCAGGGATGGAGACCCAGTACTTC	CASSLGAGMETQYF
.	TRBV6-5	once	TRBJ1-5	TGTGCCAGCAGTCCGTCGGGGAGTCCCAATCAGCCCCAGCATTTT	CASSPSGSPNQPQHF
TRBD1	TRBV5-3	.	TRBJ1-6	TGTGCCAGAAGCTTTTACGAAATTAACAGGGGTGAGAAGAGCTCCTATAATTCACCCCTCCACTTT	CARSFYEINRGEKSSYNSPLHF
TRBD2	TRBV7-3	once	TRBJ2-5	TGTGCCAGCAGCTTACGTGGACTAGCGGCCCAAGAGACCCAGTACTTC	CASSLRGLAAQETQYF
.	TRBV19	.	TRBJ2-7	TGTGCCAGTAGTATGACTGGACAGCTTCTTTACTCCTACGAGCAGTACTTC	CASSMTGQLLYSYEQYF
TRBD2	TRBV7-2	.	TRBJ2-7	TGTGCCAGCAGCTTAGAGACTAGCGGGAGGGCCCTCTACGAGCAGTACTTC	CASSLETSGRALYEQYF
TRBD1	TRBV30	.	TRBJ2-4	TGTGCCTGGAGTCCAACGGACAGGGGGGACAAAAACATTCAGTACTTC	CAWSPTDRGDKNIQYF
TRBD2	TRBV5-1	.	TRBJ2-5	TGCGCCAGCAGCTTGGCCCGGGGGGGCGGGGAGACCCAGTACTTC	CASSLARGGGETQYF